This TCR beta chain originates from a study of T cell responses to AZD1222 COVID-19 vaccine. This CDR3 is 22 amino acids long. V gave up 1 base and J gave up 0 bases, with 28 bases separating them. The germline V gene has CDR1 MGHRA and CDR2 YSYEKL. Some clones are missing from TCRdb's copy, which holds only in-frame ones; the method was immunoSEQ multiplex PCR. The repertoire consists of more than 75,000 clones, with approximately 91% occurring once and the leading ten covering under 10%. This clonotype originated in an adult in good health. The chain uses TRBV4-1 and TRBJ1-5; D is undetermined. The sequenced sample was peripheral blood, obtained on day 0 of AZD1222 vaccination. The CDR3 spells CASSQVSVGRPNPSYSNQPQHF. In DNA form, the CDR3 reads TGCGCCAGCAGCCAAGTTTCAGTTGGCAGGCCCAATCCTTCTTATAGCAATCAGCCCCAGCATTTT.